The 23 T cell receptor beta chains below all came from one sample that was sequenced in a study of blood T cell repertoires in COVID-19 (dated by TCRdb to 2018 to 2021). Library creation used the immunoSEQ multiplex PCR assay. The source is immuneACCESS, and TCRdb retained only in-frame sequences with V and J called. Part of the clones is not carried over; for the studies checked, unresolved V genes explain less than half of this, and the remainder is unexplained. Across this sample there are about 140,000 clones, with 70% to 80% seen only once. Approximately 10% of the sample is held by the ten biggest clonotypes. Sequencing was done on a sample of peripheral blood. The receptors shown here come from a man in his sixties who had recovered from COVID-19.

The rearrangement uses TRBV13 and TRBJ2-7; 10 bases fit TRBD1. Germline trimming cut 1 base from V and 5 bases from J; bases unmatched to any gene: 8. CDR1 PRHDT and CDR2 FYEKMQ come from the germline V gene (reference sequence). The CDR3 is 16 amino acids. CDR3 region: CASSLDRTGGFDEQYF. For the CDR3, the DNA is TGTGCCAGCAGCTTAGATCGGACAGGGGGGTTCGACGAGCAGTACTTC.

V gene TRBV18 combines with J gene TRBJ1-3; 10 nucleotides line up with TRBD1. Per germline, CDR1 KGHSH and CDR2 LQKENI. The CDR3 consists of 16 residues. Losses at the gene ends were 3 bases for V and 2 bases for J; bases not matched to a gene: 4. The CDR3 sequence: CASSPTGTGAGNTIYF. The CDR3 DNA sequence: TGTGCCAGCTCACCCACCGGGACAGGGGCTGGAAACACCATATATTTT.

The V call is TRBV6-1, the J call TRBJ2-4, with D possibly being TRBD1 (6 bases). Trimming pared 0 bases from V and 6 bases from J, leaving 15 bases between. The CDR3 has 16 amino acids. Germline CDR1 and CDR2: MNHNS and SASEGT. CDR3 coding DNA: TGTGCCAGCAGTGAAGCGACGGCAGGGGCTCTAAACATTCAGTACTTC. Translating it yields CASSEATAGALNIQYF.

This clone was observed a single time. The chain uses TRBV29-1 and TRBJ1-6; 8 nucleotides agree with TRBD1. Trimming at V came to 7 bases and at J to 7 bases, leaving 6 bases not matched to a gene. The CDR3 length is 13 residues. In germline, CDR1 is SQVTM, CDR2 ANQGSEA. CDR3 bases: TGCAGCGCCGGGGACAGGTCCAATTCACCCCTCCACTTT. Its protein product is CSAGDRSNSPLHF.

The V call is TRBV10-3, the J call TRBJ2-2; D might be TRBD2 (6 bases). V was shortened by 3 bases and J by 5 bases, with 13 bases between the two germline ends. Germline CDR1 and CDR2: ENHRY and SYGVKD. The CDR3 is 15 amino acids. CDR3 nucleotide sequence: TGTGCCATCAGTGACGGGCGGGAACCAACCGGGGAGCTGTTTTTT. It translates to CAISDGREPTGELFF.

In its sample, this clone was seen once. This CDR3 is also generated by other DNA sequences in the sample. The chain employs TRBV7-9 and TRBJ2-3, with 9 bases identical to TRBD2. There are 15 residues in the CDR3. Germline CDR1 is SEHNR and CDR2 is FQNEAQ (reference sequence). The V segment lost 5 bases and the J segment 0 bases; nucleotides outside the gene matches: 3. CDR3 nucleotide sequence: TGTGCCAGCAGCCCCGGGACTAGCAGCACAGATACGCAGTATTTT. As protein: CASSPGTSSTDTQYF. Complete variable domain (other parts from reference TRBV7-9 and TRBJ2-3): DTGVSQNPRHKITKRGQNVTFRCDPISEHNRLYWYRQTLGQGPEFLTYFQNEAQLEKSRLLSDRFSAERPKGSFSTLEIQRTEQGDSAMYLCASSPGTSSTDTQYFGPGTRLTVL.

The gene calls are TRBV6-2 or TRBV6-3 and TRBJ2-7, with TRBD1 matching 8 bases. Germline trimming cut 2 bases from V and 1 base from J; bases unmatched to any gene: 4. CDR3 size: 15 residues. The germline V gene encodes CDR1 MNHEY and CDR2 SVGEGT. CDR3 region: CASSYRQGTSYEQYF. For the CDR3, the DNA is TGTGCCAGCAGTTACCGACAGGGGACTTCCTACGAGCAGTACTTC.

The chain carries TRBV6-5 and TRBJ1-1; 7 bases fit TRBD1. V lost 2 bases and J lost 11; bases outside the gene matches: 14. CDR1 is MNHEY, CDR2 SVGAGI, per germline. The CDR3 is made up of 15 amino acids. DNA of the CDR3: TGTGCCAGCAGTTACGTACAGGGGATCGATTTAGCGGCTTTCTTT. Protein sequence: CASSYVQGIDLAAFF.

V is TRBV9 and J is TRBJ2-1; TRBD1 aligns across 9 bases. Looked up from germline, CDR1 is SGDLS and CDR2 is YYNGEE. V lost 4 bases, J lost 6 bases, and 14 bases stayed unmatched. The length of the CDR3 is 17 residues. In DNA, the CDR3 is TGTGCCAGCAGCACCTCCCGGATGGGACAGGGTGTCAATGAGCAGTTCTTC. Translation gives CASSTSRMGQGVNEQFF.

This chain links TRBV6-5 with TRBJ1-4; D is unclear. With 7 bases removed from V and 7 bases from J, the gap between germline ends came to 10 bases. The CDR3 loop spans 12 amino acids. The germline gives CDR1 MNHEY, CDR2 SVGAGI. CDR3 nucleotides: TGTGCCAGCATGGAGAGGCCTGAAAAACTGTTTTTT. Translating it yields CASMERPEKLFF.

V gene TRBV18 combines with J gene TRBJ2-2; D gene uncertain. The CDR3 totals 12 residues. Germline CDR1 is KGHSH and CDR2 is LQKENI. Trimming removed 5 bases at V and 3 bases at J, with 4 bases between. The CDR3 reads CASSTYTGELFF. CDR3 bases: TGTGCCAGCTCAACTTACACCGGGGAGCTGTTTTTT.

The V gene is TRBV6-4, the J gene TRBJ2-2, with D uncertain. CDR3 size: 14 residues. CDR1 MRHNA and CDR2 SNTAGT come from the germline V gene. V lost 3 bases and J 1 base, leaving 6 bases between the germline ends. Written as DNA, the CDR3 is TGTGCCAGCAGTGAGGCAGGGAACACCGGGGAGCTGTTTTTT. Encoded protein: CASSEAGNTGELFF.

The chain couples TRBV7-2 to TRBJ2-5; 15 bases fit TRBD2. The CDR3 runs to 18 residues. The V and J ends lost 6 bases and 5 bases, in that order; junction bases with no gene match: 13. The germline CDR1 and CDR2 sequences are SGHTA and FQGNSA. CDR3 residues: CASSNRGLAGGLRETQYF. CDR3 coding DNA: TGTGCCAGCAGTAACCGAGGACTAGCGGGGGGGCTTCGGGAGACCCAGTACTTC.

Regarding this clone: Sequence at one end of the junction differs from germline and may be a read error. The V call is TRBV7-9, the J call TRBJ2-7; D not resolved. The CDR3 is made up of 13 amino acids. From germline, CDR1 is SEHNR and CDR2 FQNEAQ (reference sequence). CDR3 region: CASSLGSMEPSNF. The CDR3 region has the DNA TGTGCCAGCAGCTTAGGAAGTATGGAGCCCTCGAACTTC.

The chain recombines TRBV6-5 with TRBJ1-1; D remains unclear. The V gene's germline CDR1 is MNHEY and CDR2 SVGAGI. The V gene lost 6 bases and the J gene lost 4 bases, with 9 bases spanning the gap. CDR3 length equals 12 residues. The CDR3 protein is CASRELPTEAFF. The DNA of the CDR3 is TGTGCCAGCAGGGAGCTACCCACTGAAGCTTTCTTT.

The V gene is TRBV6-2 or TRBV6-3, the J gene TRBJ1-6, with D hard to call. The CDR3 is made up of 12 amino acids. CDR1 and CDR2 from the germline V gene are MNHEY and SVGEGT. The V and J ends lost 5 bases and 10 bases respectively, with 9 bases between them. This CDR3 reads CASSRLGSPLHF. The CDR3 DNA reads as TGTGCCAGCAGTCGACTTGGATCACCCCTCCACTTT.

The CDR3 region is CASSAGPAGEKLFF. The DNA of the CDR3 is TGTGCCAGCAGTGCAGGCCCTGCTGGGGAAAAACTGTTTTTT. This chain connects TRBV6-1 to TRBJ1-4; D gene unclear. The CDR3 has 14 amino acids. V shed 4 bases and J shed 8 bases, with 14 bases lying between them. The germline CDR1 and CDR2 sequences are MNHNS and SASEGT.

A single count supports this clone. This sequence joins TRBV7-9 and TRBJ1-2; D is unresolved. Trimming removed 4 bases at V and 3 bases at J, with 9 bases between. The CDR3 is 13 residues long. Germline-derived CDR1 and CDR2 are SEHNR and FQNEAQ (reference sequence). In DNA, the CDR3 is TGTGCCAGCAGCTCCAACGGGGACTATGGCTACACCTTC. This gives the protein CASSSNGDYGYTF.

The chain uses TRBV7-2 and TRBJ1-1; a possible D gene is TRBD1 (5 bases). The CDR3 is 12 amino acids. Germline V gene data show CDR1 as SGHTA and CDR2 as FQGNSA. The ends were cut back, 2 bases at V and 9 bases at J, with 10 bases in the middle. The CDR3 DNA sequence: TGTGCCAGCAGCTTACCAGGGCGTCAAGCTTTCTTT. Protein: CASSLPGRQAFF.

The rearrangement joins TRBV7-8 to TRBJ2-7, with TRBD1 matching over 8 bases. V dropped 3 bases and J dropped 0; count of bases not matched to a gene: 4. The V gene's germline CDR1 is SGHVS and CDR2 FQNEAQ. This CDR3 region has 15 residues. Here the CDR3 DNA reads TGTGCCAGCAGCTTCTCGGGACAGGCCTCCTACGAGCAGTACTTC. It specifies CASSFSGQASYEQYF.

The chain couples TRBV4-3 to TRBJ2-7; 10 bases align to TRBD2. CDR1 and CDR2 from the germline V gene are LGHNA and YSLEER. V was clipped by 4 bases and J by 3 bases; unmatched bases: 6. This CDR3 contains 15 residues. CDR3 residues: CASSLGLAHGYEQYF. As DNA, the CDR3 is TGCGCCAGCAGCCTGGGACTAGCGCACGGCTACGAGCAGTACTTC.

This chain uses TRBV7-8 with TRBJ2-7; possibly TRBD1 for D (6 bases). Trimming stripped 6 bases from V and 0 bases from J, with 15 bases between. The CDR3 loop spans 15 amino acids. CDR1 and CDR2 from the germline V gene are SGHVS and FQNEAQ. CDR3 in DNA: TGTGCCAGCAGGCACAGGGAGCATAACTCCTACGAGCAGTACTTC. Amino acid sequence: CASRHREHNSYEQYF.

V usage is TRBV4-1 and J usage is TRBJ1-2, with 9 positions matching TRBD1. V was clipped by 0 bases and J by 8 bases; unmatched bases: 7. The CDR3 has 15 amino acids. Germline CDR1 and CDR2: MGHRA and YSYEKL. The CDR3 reads CASSQEEGTGTGYTF. The CDR3 nucleotides are TGCGCCAGCAGCCAAGAGGAGGGGACAGGGACGGGCTACACCTTC.